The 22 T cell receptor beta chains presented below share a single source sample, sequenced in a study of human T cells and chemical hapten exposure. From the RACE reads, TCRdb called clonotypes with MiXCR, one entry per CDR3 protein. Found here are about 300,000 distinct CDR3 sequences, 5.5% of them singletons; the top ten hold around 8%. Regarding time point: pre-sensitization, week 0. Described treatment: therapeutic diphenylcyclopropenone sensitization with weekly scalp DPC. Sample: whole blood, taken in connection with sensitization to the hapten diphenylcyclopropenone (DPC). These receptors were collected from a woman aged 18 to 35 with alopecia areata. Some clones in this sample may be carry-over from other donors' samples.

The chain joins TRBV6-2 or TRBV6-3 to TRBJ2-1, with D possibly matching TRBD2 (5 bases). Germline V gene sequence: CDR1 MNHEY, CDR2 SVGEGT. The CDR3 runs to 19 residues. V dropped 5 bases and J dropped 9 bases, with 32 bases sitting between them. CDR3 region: CASSPPPLGSVAGESEQFF. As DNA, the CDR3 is TGTGCCAGCAGTCCCCCCCCTCTGGGGTCAGTGGCGGGCGAGTCTGAGCAGTTCTTC.

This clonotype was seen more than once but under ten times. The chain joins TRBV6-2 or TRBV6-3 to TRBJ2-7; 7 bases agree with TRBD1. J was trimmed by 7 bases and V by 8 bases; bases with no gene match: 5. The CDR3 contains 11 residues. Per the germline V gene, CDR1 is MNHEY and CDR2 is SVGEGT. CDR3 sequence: CASGTVWEQYF. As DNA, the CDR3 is TGTGCCAGCGGGACAGTCTGGGAGCAGTACTTC.

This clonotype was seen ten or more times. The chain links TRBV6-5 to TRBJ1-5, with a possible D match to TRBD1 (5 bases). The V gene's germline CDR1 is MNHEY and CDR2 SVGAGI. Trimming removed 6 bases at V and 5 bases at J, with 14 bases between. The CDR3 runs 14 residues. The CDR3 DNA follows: TGTGCCAGCAGGGAACGGGACGGGGATCAGCCCCAGCATTTT. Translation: CASRERDGDQPQHF.

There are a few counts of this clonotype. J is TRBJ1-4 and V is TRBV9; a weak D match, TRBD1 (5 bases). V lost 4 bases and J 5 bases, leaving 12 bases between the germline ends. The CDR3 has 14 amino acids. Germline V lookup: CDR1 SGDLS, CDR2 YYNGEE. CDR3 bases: TGTGCCAGCAGCCCCAGGGCGGGGAATGAAAAACTGTTTTTT. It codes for CASSPRAGNEKLFF.

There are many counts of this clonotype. The CDR3 coding sequence is TGTGCCAGCAGCCCGGGGGGGGCGGACGACAATCAGCCCCAGCATTTT. It yields the protein CASSPGGADDNQPQHF. The chain uses TRBV7-9 and TRBJ1-5; tentatively, D is TRBD1 (6 bases). This CDR3 region has 16 residues. Germline lookup yields CDR1 SEHNR and CDR2 FQNEAQ (reference sequence). V dropped 5 bases and J dropped 3 bases, with 17 bases sitting between them.

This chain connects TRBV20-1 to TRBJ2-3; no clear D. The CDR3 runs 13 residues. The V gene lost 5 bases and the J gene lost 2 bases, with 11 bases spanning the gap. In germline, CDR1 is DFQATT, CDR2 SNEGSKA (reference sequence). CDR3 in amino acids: CSAHRTFTDTQYF. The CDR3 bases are TGCAGTGCTCACCGGACGTTCACAGATACGCAGTATTTT.

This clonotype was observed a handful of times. CDR3 sequence: CASSPAAQRNTQYF. CDR3 bases: TGTGCCAGCAGCCCCGCAGCCCAAAGAAATACGCAGTATTTT. This chain uses TRBV3-1 with TRBJ2-3; no reliable D call. CDR1 is LGHDT and CDR2 is YNNKEL in the germline V gene (reference sequence). CDR3 size: 14 residues. V was clipped by 4 bases and J by 7 bases, with 15 bases between them.

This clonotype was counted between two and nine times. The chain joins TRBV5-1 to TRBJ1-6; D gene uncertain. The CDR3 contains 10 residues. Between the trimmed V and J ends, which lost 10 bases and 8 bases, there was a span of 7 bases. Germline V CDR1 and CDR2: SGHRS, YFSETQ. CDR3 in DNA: TGCGCCGGGAAACATTCACCCCTCCACTTT. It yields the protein CAGKHSPLHF.

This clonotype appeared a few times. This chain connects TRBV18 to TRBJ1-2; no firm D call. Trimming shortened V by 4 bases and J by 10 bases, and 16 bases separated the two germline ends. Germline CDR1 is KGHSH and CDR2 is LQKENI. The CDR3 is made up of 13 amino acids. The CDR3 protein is CASSREEKIYYTF. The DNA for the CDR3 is TGTGCCAGCTCACGTGAGGAAAAAATATACTACACCTTC. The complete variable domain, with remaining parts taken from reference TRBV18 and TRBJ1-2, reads NAGVMQNPRHLVRRRGQEARLRCSPMKGHSHVYWYRQLPEEGLKFMVYLQKENIIDESGMPKERFSAEFPKEGPSILRIQQVVRGDSAAYFCASSREEKIYYTFGSGTRLTVV.

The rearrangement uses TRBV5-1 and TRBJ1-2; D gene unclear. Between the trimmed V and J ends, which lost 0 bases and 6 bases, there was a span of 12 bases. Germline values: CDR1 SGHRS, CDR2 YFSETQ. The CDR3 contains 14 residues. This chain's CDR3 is CASSLGQNSNGYTF. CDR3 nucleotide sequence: TGCGCCAGCAGCTTGGGGCAGAATTCCAATGGCTACACCTTC.

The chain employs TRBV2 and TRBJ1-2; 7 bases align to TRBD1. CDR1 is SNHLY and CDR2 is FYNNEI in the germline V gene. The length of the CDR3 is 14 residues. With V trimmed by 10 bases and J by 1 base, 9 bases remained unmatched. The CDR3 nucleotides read TGTGCCACAGGGGGGCAGGGAGATAACTATGGCTACACCTTC. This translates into CATGGQGDNYGYTF.

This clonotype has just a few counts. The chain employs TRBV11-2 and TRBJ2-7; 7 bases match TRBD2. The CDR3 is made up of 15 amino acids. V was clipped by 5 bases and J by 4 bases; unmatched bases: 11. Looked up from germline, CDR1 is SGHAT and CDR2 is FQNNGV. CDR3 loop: CASSALPSGEYEQYF. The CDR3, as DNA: TGTGCCAGCAGCGCCCTCCCCAGCGGGGAATACGAGCAGTACTTC.

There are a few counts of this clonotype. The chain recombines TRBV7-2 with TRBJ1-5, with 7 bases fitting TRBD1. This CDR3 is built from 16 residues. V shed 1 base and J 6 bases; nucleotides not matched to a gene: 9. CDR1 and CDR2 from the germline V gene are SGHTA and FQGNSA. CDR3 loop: CASSLVFDRVGQPQHF. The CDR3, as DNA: TGTGCCAGCAGCTTAGTATTTGACAGGGTGGGTCAGCCCCAGCATTTT.

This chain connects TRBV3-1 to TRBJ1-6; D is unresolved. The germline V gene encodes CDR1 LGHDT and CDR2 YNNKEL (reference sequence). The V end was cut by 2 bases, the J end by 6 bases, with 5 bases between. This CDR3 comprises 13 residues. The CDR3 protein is CASSQSINSPLHF. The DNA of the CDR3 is TGTGCCAGCAGCCAAAGCATTAATTCACCCCTCCACTTT.

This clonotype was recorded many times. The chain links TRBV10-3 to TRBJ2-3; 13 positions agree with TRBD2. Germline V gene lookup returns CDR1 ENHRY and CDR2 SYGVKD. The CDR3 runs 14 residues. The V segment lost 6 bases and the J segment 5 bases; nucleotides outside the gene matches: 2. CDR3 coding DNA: TGTGCCATCAGGACTAGCGGGAGGTTAGATACGCAGTATTTT. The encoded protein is CAIRTSGRLDTQYF.

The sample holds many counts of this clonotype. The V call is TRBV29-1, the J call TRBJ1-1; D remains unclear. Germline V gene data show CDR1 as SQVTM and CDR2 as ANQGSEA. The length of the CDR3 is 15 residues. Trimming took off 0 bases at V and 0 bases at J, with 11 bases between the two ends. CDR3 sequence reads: CSVEDLNRMNTEAFF. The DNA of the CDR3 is TGCAGCGTTGAAGATCTGAACAGAATGAACACTGAAGCTTTCTTT.

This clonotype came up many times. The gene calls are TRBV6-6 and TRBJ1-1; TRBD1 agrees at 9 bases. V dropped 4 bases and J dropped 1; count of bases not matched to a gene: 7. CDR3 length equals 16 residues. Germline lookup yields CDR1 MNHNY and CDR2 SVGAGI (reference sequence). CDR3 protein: CASSSGTGRPNTEAFF. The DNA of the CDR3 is TGTGCCAGCAGTTCCGGGACAGGGAGGCCGAACACTGAAGCTTTCTTT.

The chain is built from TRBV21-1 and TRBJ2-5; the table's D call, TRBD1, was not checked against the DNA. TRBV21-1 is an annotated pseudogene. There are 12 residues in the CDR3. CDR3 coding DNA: TGTGCCAGCGGTTGGAAGGGGAAGACCCAGTACTTC. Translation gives CASGWKGKTQYF.

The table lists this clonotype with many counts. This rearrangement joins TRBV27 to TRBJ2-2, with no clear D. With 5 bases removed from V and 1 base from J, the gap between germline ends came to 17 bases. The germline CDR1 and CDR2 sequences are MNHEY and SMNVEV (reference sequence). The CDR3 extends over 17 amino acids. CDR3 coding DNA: TGTGCCAGCAGTCCGAAAACGGGTATAGGGAACACCGGGGAGCTGTTTTTT. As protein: CASSPKTGIGNTGELFF.

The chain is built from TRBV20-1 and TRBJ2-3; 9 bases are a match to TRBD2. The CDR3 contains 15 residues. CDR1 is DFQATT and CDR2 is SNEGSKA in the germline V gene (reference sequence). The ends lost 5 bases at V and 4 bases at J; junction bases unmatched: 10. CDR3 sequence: CSAPLSRGGPDTQYF. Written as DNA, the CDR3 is TGCAGTGCTCCGTTGTCGCGGGGGGGCCCAGATACGCAGTATTTT.

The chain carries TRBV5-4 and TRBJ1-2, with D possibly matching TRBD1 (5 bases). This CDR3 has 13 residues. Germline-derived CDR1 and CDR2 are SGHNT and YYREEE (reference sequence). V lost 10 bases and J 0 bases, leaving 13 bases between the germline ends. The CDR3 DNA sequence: TGTGCCGGGGTCGACAGTTCTAACTATGGCTACACCTTC. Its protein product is CAGVDSSNYGYTF.

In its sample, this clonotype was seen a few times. CDR3 in DNA: TGCGCCAGCAGCCAAGATCTTTACGGCAGGACAGTCTACGAGCAGTACTTC. Residues: CASSQDLYGRTVYEQYF. The chain uses TRBV4-1 and TRBJ2-7; the D gene is possibly TRBD1 (6 bases). This CDR3 is built from 17 residues. Germline CDR1 MGHRA, CDR2 YSYEKL. Between the trimmed V and J ends, which lost 0 bases and 3 bases, there was a span of 18 bases.